In this sample, the clone carrying this TCR beta chain is medium-sized. Its antigen is unidentified. This sample was included in a study of response to subunit inactivated influenza vaccine. Overall study findings and caveats: Seasonal influenza vaccination, on each occasion, was suggested by the authors to recruit few new T cells.

Germline trimming cut 3 bases from V and 7 bases from J; bases unmatched to any gene: 11. This CDR3 is 15 amino acids long. Per the germline V gene, CDR1 is SGHTA and CDR2 is FQGNSA. Via MiXCR, TCRdb re-called the RT-PCR reads, giving one row per CDR3 protein. Of more than 450,000 distinct CDR3 sequences listed, less than 8% are singletons. The V call is TRBV7-2, the J call TRBJ2-7; 8 bases agree with TRBD1. The receptor was derived from a man aged 50-75 years who received an inactivated influenza vaccine. The sample consisted of PBMCs from blood, taken roughly 24 months after vaccination. The CDR3 DNA sequence: TGTGCCAGCAGCTTTGGTTCGGGACAGGCGAAAGAGCAGTACTTC. It translates to CASSFGSGQAKEQYF.